The sequence of this TCR beta chain was determined in a study of regulatory T cells in long-lasting Graves disease. Arm-PCR of CDR3 regions and iRepertoire HTBI primers were used to build TCR beta libraries. In the authors' workflow: Identified segments across samples numbered more than 55 TRBV and approximately 15 TRBJ. One entry per CDR3 protein results from TCRdb running MiXCR on the multiplex PCR reads. Clone size and V and J calls follow TCRdb, not the original study. The table shows around 330,000 distinct CDR3 sequences, with 15% to 20% occurring only once. CDR3 size: 14 residues. Trimming removed 7 bases from V and 3 bases from J, with 13 bases in between. Germline V gene lookup returns CDR1 SGHDT and CDR2 YYEEEE. There are a few counts of this clonotype. Its antigen remains unknown. This probably arose from a read error, given a far larger clone one base away. The study's findings and limits: It was possible that the small sample size reduced accuracy. Preferential use of TRBV28, TRBJ1-2 and TRBJ2-5 was seen in persistent disease. Persistent patients shared more public clonotypes (approximately 2,800) than new patients (about 1,000).

Time point defined: newly diagnosed GD, antithyroid drugs for less than 3 months. The authors made the TCR library using RNA they extracted from PBMCs. The sample here was peripheral blood mononuclear cells (PBMCs), taken at new diagnosis, from a patient treated with antithyroid drugs. The sequence was obtained from a female donor with Graves disease. V usage is TRBV5-6 and J usage is TRBJ2-2; D possibly corresponds to TRBD1 (5 bases). CDR3 DNA: TGTGCCAGCGGCCAAGAACAGGACACCGGGGAGCTGTTTTTT. Residues: CASGQEQDTGELFF. The variable domain in full, completed from reference TRBV5-6 and TRBJ2-2, reads DAGVTQSPTHLIKTRGQQVTLRCSPKSGHDTVSWYQQALGQGPQFIFQYYEEEERQRGNFPDRFSGHQFPNYSSELNVNALLLGDSALYLCASGQEQDTGELFFGEGSRLTVL.